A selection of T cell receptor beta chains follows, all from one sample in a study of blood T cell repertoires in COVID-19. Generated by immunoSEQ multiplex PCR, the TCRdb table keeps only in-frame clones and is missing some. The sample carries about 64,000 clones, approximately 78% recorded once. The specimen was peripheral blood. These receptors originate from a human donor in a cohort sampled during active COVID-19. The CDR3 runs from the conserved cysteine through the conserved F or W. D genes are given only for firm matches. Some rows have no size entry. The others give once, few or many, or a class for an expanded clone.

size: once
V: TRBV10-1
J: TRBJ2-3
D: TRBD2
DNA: TGCGCCAGCAGTGGGGGACTAGCGGGGGGAACAGATACGCAGTATTTT
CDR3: CASSGGLAGGTDTQYF

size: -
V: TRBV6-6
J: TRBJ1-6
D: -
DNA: TGTGCCAGCACACAGGTCGGAGGGGATTCACCCCTCCACTTT
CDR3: CASTQVGGDSPLHF

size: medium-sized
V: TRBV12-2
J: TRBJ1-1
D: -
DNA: TGTGCAAGTCGCTTGCCCTCAGGGTGGGCTGGGAACACTGAAGCTTTCTTT
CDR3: CASRLPSGWAGNTEAFF

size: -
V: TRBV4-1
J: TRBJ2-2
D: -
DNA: TGCGCCAGCAGCCCGTACACCGGGGAGCTGTTTTTT
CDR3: CASSPYTGELFF

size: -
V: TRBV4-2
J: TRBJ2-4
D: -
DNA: TGTGCCAGCAGCCAAGATGCAGGGTGGGGAAACATTCAGTACTTC
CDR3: CASSQDAGWGNIQYF

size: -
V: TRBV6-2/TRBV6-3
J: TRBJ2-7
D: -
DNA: TGTGCCAGCAGTTATTTGACTGAGCTTTACGCCGAGCAGTACTTC
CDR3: CASSYLTELYAEQYF

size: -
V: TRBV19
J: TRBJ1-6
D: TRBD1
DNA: TGTGCCAGTAGTACCAAACCGGGACAGGGTACACCCCTCCACTTT
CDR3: CASSTKPGQGTPLHF

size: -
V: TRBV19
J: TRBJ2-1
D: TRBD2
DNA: TGTGCCAGTAGTATAGTCGGGACTATCAATGAGCAGTTCTTC
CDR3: CASSIVGTINEQFF

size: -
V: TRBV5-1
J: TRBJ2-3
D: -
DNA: TGCGCCAGCAGCTTCGGGTTGCGGGGTACAGATACGCAGTATTTT
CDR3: CASSFGLRGTDTQYF

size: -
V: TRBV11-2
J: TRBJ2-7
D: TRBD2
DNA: TGTGCCAGCAGCCCACTCCGGGGGGGGGAGCAGTACTTC
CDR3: CASSPLRGGEQYF

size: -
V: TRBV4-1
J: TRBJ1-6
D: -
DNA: TGCGCCAGCAGCCGGTCGACGGAGGTCTACTCACCCCTCCACTTT
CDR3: CASSRSTEVYSPLHF

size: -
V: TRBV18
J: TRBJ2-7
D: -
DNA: TGTGCCAGCTCACCCCCGCAGGGGCGGACCATCTCCGAGCAGTACTTC
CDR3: CASSPPQGRTISEQYF

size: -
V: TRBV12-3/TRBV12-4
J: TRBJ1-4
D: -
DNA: TGTGCCAGCAGTCCCCGAGATAATGAAAAACTGTTTTTT
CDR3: CASSPRDNEKLFF

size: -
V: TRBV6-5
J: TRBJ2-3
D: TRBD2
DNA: TGTGCCAGCAGTTACGATAGCGGGGACACAGATACGCAGTATTTT
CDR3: CASSYDSGDTDTQYF

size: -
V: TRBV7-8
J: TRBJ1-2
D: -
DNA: TGTGCCAGCAGCTTAACAGCTAACTATGGCTACACCTTC
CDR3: CASSLTANYGYTF

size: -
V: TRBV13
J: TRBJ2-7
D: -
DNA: TGTGCCAGCAGCTTAGCTCGTGCCTACGAGCAGTACTTC
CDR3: CASSLARAYEQYF

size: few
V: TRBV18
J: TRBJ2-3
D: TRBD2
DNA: TGTGCCAGCTCACGGGCTAGCGGGGGGGCCGGCACAGATACGCAGTATTTT
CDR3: CASSRASGGAGTDTQYF

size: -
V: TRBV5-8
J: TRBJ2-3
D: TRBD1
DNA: TGTGCCAGCAGCTTGGGGCCCGGGACAGGGGGTTCACGGGGGCAGTATTTT
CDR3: CASSLGPGTGGSRGQYF

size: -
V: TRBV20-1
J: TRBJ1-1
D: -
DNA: TGCAGTGCTTCCATGAACACTGAAGCTTTCTTT
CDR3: CSASMNTEAFF